The 32 T cell receptor beta chains listed next were all sequenced from one sample in a study of control samples from healthy donors and cancer patients. Clones were read by immunoSEQ multiplex PCR, and TCRdb kept only the in-frame ones, dropping some. The sample has tens of thousands of clones, roughly nine tenths seen once; the top ten hold roughly an eighth. The specimen was blood. The receptors were sampled from a woman aged 70 to 79 in good health.

This chain connects TRBV5-4 to TRBJ2-1; no clear D gene. Germline values: CDR1 SGHNT, CDR2 YYREEE (reference sequence). The CDR3 sequence is 14 residues long. V lost 0 bases and J lost 7, with 11 bases in between. The CDR3 loop reads CASSLVKGGNEQFF. The DNA for the CDR3 is TGTGCCAGCAGCTTGGTTAAGGGTGGTAATGAGCAGTTCTTC.

This clone was picked up one time. The V call is TRBV5-4, the J call TRBJ2-2; the D gene is possibly TRBD2 (7 bases). This CDR3 contains 16 residues. Germline-derived CDR1 and CDR2 are SGHNT and YYREEE (reference sequence). Trimming shortened V by 9 bases and J by 4 bases, and 22 bases separated the two germline ends. CDR3 nucleotide sequence: TGTGCCACCCAGATAGCGAGGGGGGGGCTCACCGGGGAGCTGTTTTTT. Translating it yields CATQIARGGLTGELFF. The variable domain in full, completed from reference TRBV5-4 and TRBJ2-2, reads ETGVTQSPTHLIKTRGQQVTLRCSSQSGHNTVSWYQQALGQGPQFIFQYYREEENGRGNFPPRFSGLQFPNYSSELNVNALELDDSALYLCATQIARGGLTGELFFGEGSRLTVL.

J is TRBJ2-4 and V is TRBV7-3; 9 bases line up with TRBD1. The CDR3 is made up of 14 amino acids. Germline V gene lookup returns CDR1 SGHTA and CDR2 FQGTGA. J gave up 5 bases and V 8 bases, and 7 bases lay outside the gene matches. Here the CDR3 DNA reads TGTGCCAGCCCCTGGGGACAGGGACAAAACATTCAGTACTTC. Translating gives CASPWGQGQNIQYF.

The sample holds one count of this clone. This chain joins TRBV5-1 and TRBJ2-7, with D possibly being TRBD1 or TRBD2 (5 bases each). This CDR3 has 12 amino acids. V lost 4 bases to trimming and J lost 5 bases, with 10 bases between them. The germline CDR1 and CDR2 sequences are SGHRS and YFSETQ. The CDR3 coding sequence is TGCGCCAGCAGCGATACGGGGCACGAGCAGTACTTC. Its protein product is CASSDTGHEQYF.

The V call is TRBV9, the J call TRBJ2-3; D gene uncertain. Germline lookup yields CDR1 SGDLS and CDR2 YYNGEE. Between the trimmed V and J ends, which lost 7 bases and 0 bases, there was a span of 9 bases. The CDR3 has 13 amino acids. The CDR3 DNA sequence: TGTGCCAGCGGGTCCGCCAGCACAGATACGCAGTATTTT. Translating gives CASGSASTDTQYF.

The chain joins TRBV6-2 or TRBV6-3 to TRBJ2-7, with TRBD1 identical over 7 bases. V shed 6 bases, J shed 7 bases, and the junction held 6 bases outside the gene matches. Germline V gene sequence: CDR1 MNHEY, CDR2 SVGEGT. The CDR3 is 12 amino acids. CDR3 protein: CASSFTGDEQYF. Here the CDR3 DNA reads TGTGCCAGCAGCTTTACAGGGGATGAGCAGTACTTC.

CDR3 loop: CASSYSNEGYEQYF. For the CDR3, the DNA is TGTGCCAGCAGTTACTCGAATGAGGGATACGAGCAGTACTTC. The chain links TRBV6-6 to TRBJ2-7, with D possibly TRBD2 on 5 matching bases. Trimming took off 0 bases at V and 4 bases at J, with 10 bases between the two ends. The V gene's germline CDR1 is MNHNY and CDR2 SVGAGI (reference sequence). This CDR3 region has 14 residues.

The rearrangement links TRBV11-2 to TRBJ2-3, with D hard to call. Germline CDR1 reads SGHAT; CDR2 reads FQNNGV. V shed 1 base and J shed 5 bases, with 13 bases lying between them. This CDR3 has 15 amino acids. DNA of the CDR3: TGTGCCAGCAGCTTAGGTGAACAGTGGGGAGATACGCAGTATTTT. Its protein product is CASSLGEQWGDTQYF.

The CDR3 spells CASTPGGQETQYF. CDR3 DNA: TGTGCCAGCACCCCGGGGGGACAAGAGACCCAGTACTTC. The V gene is TRBV6-2 or TRBV6-3, the J gene TRBJ2-5; 7 bases agree with TRBD2. V shed 7 bases and J 2 bases; nucleotides not matched to a gene: 4. CDR1 and CDR2 from the germline V gene are MNHEY and SVGEGT. This CDR3 has 13 residues.

This clone has just one count. J is TRBJ2-1 and V is TRBV7-2; no clear D. The CDR3 length is 15 residues. Germline assignment: CDR1 SGHTA and CDR2 FQGNSA. V lost 0 bases and J lost 3, with 9 bases in between. In DNA form, the CDR3 reads TGTGCCAGCAGCTTAGCGCTCTCGAGCTACAATGAGCAGTTCTTC. This gives the protein CASSLALSSYNEQFF.

V is TRBV6-5 and J is TRBJ1-1; D not certain. The V gene lost 5 bases and the J gene lost 1 base, with 8 bases spanning the gap. Germline assignment: CDR1 MNHEY and CDR2 SVGAGI. This CDR3 is 13 amino acids long. The CDR3 loop is CASSRGWNTEAFF. The CDR3 DNA reads TGTGCCAGCAGTAGAGGGTGGAACACTGAAGCTTTCTTT.

This sequence joins TRBV7-6 and TRBJ2-1; 8 nucleotides agree with TRBD1. The CDR3 spans 15 residues. V lost 0 bases, J lost 8 bases, and 6 bases stayed unmatched. CDR1 and CDR2 (germline): SGHVS, FNYEAQ. The CDR3 DNA reads TGTGCCAGCAGCTTAGCGGGTGGACAGGGAGATGAGCAGTTCTTC. Amino acids: CASSLAGGQGDEQFF. The full variable domain, rest sourced from reference TRBV7-6 and TRBJ2-1, is GAGVSQSPRYKVTKRGQDVALRCDPISGHVSLYWYRQALGQGPEFLTYFNYEAQQDKSGLPNDRFSAERPEGSISTLTIQRTEQRDSAMYRCASSLAGGQGDEQFFGPGTRLTVL.

The J gene is TRBJ2-3, the V gene TRBV7-9, with 8 bases lining up with TRBD2. Trimming removed 5 bases from V and 8 bases from J; junction bases left unmatched: 6. This CDR3 is 13 amino acids long. In germline, CDR1 is SEHNR, CDR2 FQNEAQ (reference sequence). CDR3 region: CASSTATSVTQYF. The CDR3 region has the DNA TGTGCCAGCAGCACCGCGACTAGCGTTACGCAGTATTTT.

The chain links TRBV3-1 (or the pseudogene TRBV3-2) to TRBJ1-2; D unresolved. V lost 0 bases and J lost 11, with 19 bases in between. There are 15 residues in the CDR3. Germline CDR1 reads LGHDT; CDR2 reads YNNKEL (reference sequence). The CDR3 region is CASSQDVASLGGYTF. For the CDR3, the DNA is TGTGCCAGCAGCCAAGATGTAGCATCCCTAGGAGGGTACACCTTC.

This clone appeared a single time. The chain has TRBV19 and TRBJ2-3; maybe TRBD1 (6 bases). This CDR3 region has 15 residues. V lost 5 bases, J lost 2 bases, and 14 bases lay in between. Germline CDR1 LNHDA, CDR2 SQIVND (reference sequence). The CDR3 loop reads CASSLTGTHTDTQYF. For the CDR3, the DNA is TGTGCCAGTAGTTTGACCGGGACACACACAGATACGCAGTATTTT. Supplemented by reference TRBV19 and TRBJ2-3, the full variable domain reads DGGITQSPKYLFRKEGQNVTLSCEQNLNHDAMYWYRQDPGQGLRLIYYSQIVNDFQKGDIAEGYSVSREKKESFPLTVTSAQKNPTAFYLCASSLTGTHTDTQYFGPGTRLTVL.

This chain connects TRBV28 to TRBJ2-1, with 7 bases aligning to TRBD2. There are 19 residues in the CDR3. With V trimmed by 2 bases and J by 0 bases, 13 bases remained unmatched. Germline V CDR1 and CDR2: MDHEN, SYDVKM. As DNA, the CDR3 is TGTGCCAGCAGTTTAGAGGGAGGGATAGGGAGTGGCTCCTACAATGAGCAGTTCTTC. Amino acid sequence: CASSLEGGIGSGSYNEQFF. Combining the CDR3 with reference TRBV28 and TRBJ2-1 gives the whole variable domain DVKVTQSSRYLVKRTGEKVFLECVQDMDHENMFWYRQDPGLGLRLIYFSYDVKMKEKGDIPEGYSVSREKKERFSLILESASTNQTSMYLCASSLEGGIGSGSYNEQFFGPGTRLTVL.

The genes are TRBV7-9 and TRBJ1-2; D is undetermined. CDR3 length equals 14 residues. CDR1 is SEHNR and CDR2 is FQNEAQ in the germline V gene (reference sequence). V lost 1 base and J 1 base, leaving 7 bases between the germline ends. Here the CDR3 DNA reads TGTGCCAGCAGCTTAGGACTGAATAACTATGGCTACACCTTC. Its translation is CASSLGLNNYGYTF.

The genes are TRBV7-3 and TRBJ2-2; D uncertain. This CDR3 region has 14 residues. V lost 1 base to trimming and J lost 2 bases, with 5 bases between them. Germline CDR1 and CDR2: SGHTA and FQGTGA. CDR3 residues: CASSLKPNTGELFF. For the CDR3, the DNA is TGTGCCAGCAGCTTAAAACCTAACACCGGGGAGCTGTTTTTT.

This clone has just one count. In the same sample, other DNA sequences code for this CDR3. The rearrangement links TRBV9 to TRBJ2-5; no definite D call. V was cut by 0 bases and J by 1 base, with 4 bases left in between. The CDR3 has 13 amino acids. CDR1 and CDR2 from the germline V gene are SGDLS and YYNGEE. This CDR3 is CASSVAPQETQYF. DNA for the CDR3: TGTGCCAGCAGCGTAGCCCCCCAAGAGACCCAGTACTTC.

Notes on this clone: The same CDR3 also results from other DNA sequences found in this sample. The chain combines TRBV3-1 (or the pseudogene TRBV3-2) with TRBJ2-7; 8 bases agree with TRBD1. V was clipped by 0 bases and J by 7 bases; unmatched bases: 5. Germline V CDR1 and CDR2: LGHDT, YNNKEL (reference sequence). The CDR3 extends over 14 amino acids. In DNA, the CDR3 is TGTGCCAGCAGCCAAGACAGGGGGCTAGGGGAGCAGTACTTC. Translation gives CASSQDRGLGEQYF.

The chain combines TRBV4-1 with TRBJ2-7; 11 bases fit TRBD2. The V segment lost 0 bases and the J segment 4 bases; nucleotides outside the gene matches: 2. The CDR3 loop spans 15 amino acids. In germline, CDR1 is MGHRA, CDR2 YSYEKL. CDR3 loop: CASSQDSGGAYEQYF. The CDR3 nucleotides read TGCGCCAGCAGCCAAGATAGCGGGGGGGCGTACGAGCAGTACTTC.

This chain links TRBV3-1 (or the pseudogene TRBV3-2) with TRBJ2-7, with 8 bases lining up with TRBD1. V shed 5 bases and J 5 bases; nucleotides not matched to a gene: 14. In germline, CDR1 is LGHDT, CDR2 YNNKEL (reference sequence). The CDR3 contains 16 residues. CDR3 sequence reads: CASSLARGPFGHEQYF. The CDR3 DNA sequence: TGTGCCAGCAGCTTAGCCAGGGGGCCTTTCGGCCACGAGCAGTACTTC.

This clone has a single count. The chain links TRBV2 to TRBJ2-1; 12 bases fit TRBD2. The ends lost 6 bases at V and 6 bases at J; junction bases unmatched: 3. Germline assignment: CDR1 SNHLY and CDR2 FYNNEI. The CDR3 is made up of 14 amino acids. CDR3 region: CASRGLAGINEQFF. The CDR3 DNA reads as TGTGCCAGCAGAGGACTAGCGGGAATCAATGAGCAGTTCTTC.

This clone was recorded only once. The V call is TRBV5-1, the J call TRBJ2-2; D gene unclear. Trimming took 5 bases from V and 6 from J, leaving 8 bases between them. The CDR3 sequence is 12 residues long. Looked up from germline, CDR1 is SGHRS and CDR2 is YFSETQ. The CDR3 sequence is CASRVMSGELFF. The CDR3, as DNA: TGCGCCAGCAGAGTGATGTCCGGGGAGCTGTTTTTT.

The chain employs TRBV20-1 and TRBJ2-3; D remains ambiguous. The CDR3 is made up of 15 amino acids. From germline, CDR1 is DFQATT and CDR2 SNEGSKA (reference sequence). V lost 3 bases, J lost 0 bases, and 13 bases lay in between. In DNA form, the CDR3 reads TGCAGTGCTAGTCCAATAGCACCTAGCACAGATACGCAGTATTTT. Protein: CSASPIAPSTDTQYF.

This clone was seen once. V usage is TRBV6-5 and J usage is TRBJ2-5; possible D gene TRBD2, 5 bases. Trimming took 3 bases from V and 3 from J, leaving 11 bases between them. This CDR3 comprises 14 residues. Germline loops: CDR1 MNHEY, CDR2 SVGAGI. The CDR3 nucleotides are TGTGCCAGCAGTTATACCCTGAGGGAAGAGACCCAGTACTTC. It specifies CASSYTLREETQYF.

The rearrangement joins TRBV10-3 to TRBJ1-3; 7 bases map to TRBD1. The J segment lost 0 bases and the V segment lost 6 bases, leaving 2 bases of the junction unmatched. This CDR3 has 14 amino acids. Germline lookup yields CDR1 ENHRY and CDR2 SYGVKD. This CDR3 is CAISGQASGNTIYF. In DNA, the CDR3 is TGTGCCATCAGCGGACAGGCCTCTGGAAACACCATATATTTT.

The chain's CDR3 is CASSMTVQETQYF. The CDR3 DNA follows: TGTGCCAGCAGTATGACAGTTCAAGAGACCCAGTACTTC. The V gene is TRBV6-5, the J gene TRBJ2-5; the D gene is possibly TRBD1 (5 bases). V was clipped by 5 bases and J by 2 bases, with 9 bases between them. The CDR3 is made up of 13 amino acids. Germline loops: CDR1 MNHEY, CDR2 SVGAGI.

The chain couples TRBV7-8 to TRBJ1-4, with D possibly matching TRBD1 (5 bases). This CDR3 contains 14 residues. Germline-derived CDR1 and CDR2 are SGHVS and FQNEAQ. Trimming cost V 4 bases and J 7 bases, with 13 bases left between them. CDR3 nucleotides: TGTGCCAGCAGCTCGCAGGGAGGGAGTGAAAAACTGTTTTTT. It is translated as CASSSQGGSEKLFF. The complete variable domain, with remaining parts taken from reference TRBV7-8 and TRBJ1-4, reads GAGVSQSPRYKVAKRGQDVALRCDPISGHVSLFWYQQALGQGPEFLTYFQNEAQLDKSGLPSDRFFAERPEGSVSTLKIQRTQQEDSAVYLCASSSQGGSEKLFFGSGTQLSVL.

The chain uses TRBV11-2 and TRBJ2-1, with 9 bases identical to TRBD2. CDR1 and CDR2 from the germline V gene are SGHAT and FQNNGV. The CDR3 extends over 16 amino acids. V was clipped by 3 bases and J by 0 bases; unmatched bases: 3. The chain's CDR3 is CASSFFSGSSYNEQFF. CDR3 DNA sequence: TGTGCCAGCAGCTTCTTTAGCGGGAGCTCCTACAATGAGCAGTTCTTC. The full variable domain, with the rest looked up from reference TRBV11-2 and TRBJ2-1, is EAGVAQSPRYKIIEKRQSVAFWCNPISGHATLYWYQQILGQGPKLLIQFQNNGVVDDSQLPKDRFSAERLKGVDSTLKIQPAKLEDSAVYLCASSFFSGSSYNEQFFGPGTRLTVL.

The rearrangement uses TRBV30 and TRBJ1-4; 8 positions match TRBD1. The trim removed 1 base at V and 8 bases at J, leaving 9 bases unmatched. Germline-derived CDR1 and CDR2 are GTSNPN and SVGIG (reference sequence). This CDR3 is 15 amino acids long. The CDR3 nucleotides read TGTGCCTGGAGTGGACAGGGGTGGGTTAGGGAAAAACTGTTTTTT. This translates into CAWSGQGWVREKLFF.

This clone has just one count. V and J are TRBV5-4 and TRBJ2-3, with TRBD2 identical over 8 bases. V trimming: 4 bases; J trimming: 5 bases; junction bases outside the gene matches: 12. Germline-derived CDR1 and CDR2 are SGHNT and YYREEE (reference sequence). There are 16 residues in the CDR3. This CDR3 reads CASSTAGGASGDTQYF. CDR3 DNA sequence: TGTGCCAGCAGCACCGCCGGGGGGGCCTCGGGAGATACGCAGTATTTT.